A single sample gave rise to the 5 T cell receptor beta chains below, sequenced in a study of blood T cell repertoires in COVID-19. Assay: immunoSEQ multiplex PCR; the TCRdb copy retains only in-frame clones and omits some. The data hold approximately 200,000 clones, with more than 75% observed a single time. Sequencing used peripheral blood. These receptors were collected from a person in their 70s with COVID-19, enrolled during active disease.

The CDR3 DNA is TGCGCCAGCAGCCCGGAGGGACTAGCGGGAGTGTGGCAGTACTTC. Translation gives CASSPEGLAGVWQYF. The rearrangement uses TRBV5-1 and TRBJ2-7; TRBD2 agrees at 14 bases. This CDR3 has 15 residues. CDR1 SGHRS and CDR2 YFSETQ come from the germline V gene. V shed 4 bases, J shed 9 bases, and the junction held 9 bases outside the gene matches. Based on the CDR3 plus reference TRBV5-1 and TRBJ2-7, the full variable domain is KAGVTQTPRYLIKTRGQQVTLSCSPISGHRSVSWYQQTPGQGLQFLFEYFSETQRNKGNFPGRFSGRQFSNSRSEMNVSTLELGDSALYLCASSPEGLAGVWQYFGPGTRLTVT.

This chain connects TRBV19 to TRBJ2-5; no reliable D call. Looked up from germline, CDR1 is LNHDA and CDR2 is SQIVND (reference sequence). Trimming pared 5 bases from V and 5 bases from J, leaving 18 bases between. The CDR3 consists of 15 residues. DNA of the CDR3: TGTGCCAGTAGTGTAAACCCGCGCGGAATGGAGACCCAGTACTTC. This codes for CASSVNPRGMETQYF.

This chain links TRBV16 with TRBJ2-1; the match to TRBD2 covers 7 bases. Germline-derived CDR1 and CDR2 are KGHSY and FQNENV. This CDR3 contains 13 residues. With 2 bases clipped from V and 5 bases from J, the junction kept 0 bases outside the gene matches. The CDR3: CASSQGTNNEQFF. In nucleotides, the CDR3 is TGTGCCAGCAGCCAAGGGACTAACAATGAGCAGTTCTTC.

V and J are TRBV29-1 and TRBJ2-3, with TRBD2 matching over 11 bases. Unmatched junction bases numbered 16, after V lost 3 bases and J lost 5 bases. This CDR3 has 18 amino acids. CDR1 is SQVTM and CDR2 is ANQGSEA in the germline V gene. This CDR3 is CSVDGLAGGIGFGDTQYF. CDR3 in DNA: TGCAGCGTTGATGGATTAGCGGGGGGGATCGGGTTTGGAGATACGCAGTATTTT.

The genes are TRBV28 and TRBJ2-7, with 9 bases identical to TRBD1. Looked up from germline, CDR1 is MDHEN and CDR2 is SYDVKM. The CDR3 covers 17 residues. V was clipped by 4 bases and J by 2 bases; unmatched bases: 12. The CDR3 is CASSSLGHRDRAYEQYF. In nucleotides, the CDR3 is TGTGCCAGCAGTTCCCTGGGGCACCGGGACAGGGCCTACGAGCAGTACTTC.